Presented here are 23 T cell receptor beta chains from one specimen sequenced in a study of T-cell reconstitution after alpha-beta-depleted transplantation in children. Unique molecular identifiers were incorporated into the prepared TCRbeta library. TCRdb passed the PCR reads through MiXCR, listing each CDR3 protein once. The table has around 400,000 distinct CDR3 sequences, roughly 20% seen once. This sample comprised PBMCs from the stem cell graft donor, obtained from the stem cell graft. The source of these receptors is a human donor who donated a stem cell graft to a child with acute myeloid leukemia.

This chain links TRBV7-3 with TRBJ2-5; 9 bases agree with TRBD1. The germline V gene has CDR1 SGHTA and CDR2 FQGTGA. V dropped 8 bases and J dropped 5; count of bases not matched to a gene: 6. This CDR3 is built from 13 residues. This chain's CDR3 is CASSGTGLETQYF. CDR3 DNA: TGTGCCAGCTCCGGGACAGGGTTGGAGACCCAGTACTTC. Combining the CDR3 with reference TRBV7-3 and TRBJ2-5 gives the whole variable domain GAGVSQTPSNKVTEKGKYVELRCDPISGHTALYWYRQSLGQGPEFLIYFQGTGAADDSGLPNDRFFAVRPEGSVSTLKIQRTERGDSAVYLCASSGTGLETQYFGPGTRLLVL.

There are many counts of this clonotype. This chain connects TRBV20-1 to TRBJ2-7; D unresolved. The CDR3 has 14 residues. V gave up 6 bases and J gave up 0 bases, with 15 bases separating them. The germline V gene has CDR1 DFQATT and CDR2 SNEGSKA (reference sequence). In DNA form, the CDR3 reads TGCAGTGCCGAACGTCTGGGAAACTCCTACGAGCAGTACTTC. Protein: CSAERLGNSYEQYF.

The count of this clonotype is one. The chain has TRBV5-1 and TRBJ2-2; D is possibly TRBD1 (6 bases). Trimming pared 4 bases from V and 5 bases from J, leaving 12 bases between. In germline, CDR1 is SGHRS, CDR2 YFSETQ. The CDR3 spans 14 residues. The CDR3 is CASSPVQGTGELFF. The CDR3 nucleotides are TGCGCCAGCAGCCCCGTTCAGGGGACCGGGGAGCTGTTTTTT.

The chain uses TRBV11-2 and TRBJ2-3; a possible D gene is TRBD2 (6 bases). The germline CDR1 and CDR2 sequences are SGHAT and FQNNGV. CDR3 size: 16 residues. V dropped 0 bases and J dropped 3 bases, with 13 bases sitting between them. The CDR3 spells CASSLETGVGTDTQYF. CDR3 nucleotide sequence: TGTGCCAGCAGCTTAGAGACGGGGGTCGGGACAGATACGCAGTATTTT. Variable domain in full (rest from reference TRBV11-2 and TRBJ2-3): EAGVAQSPRYKIIEKRQSVAFWCNPISGHATLYWYQQILGQGPKLLIQFQNNGVVDDSQLPKDRFSAERLKGVDSTLKIQPAKLEDSAVYLCASSLETGVGTDTQYFGPGTRLTVL.

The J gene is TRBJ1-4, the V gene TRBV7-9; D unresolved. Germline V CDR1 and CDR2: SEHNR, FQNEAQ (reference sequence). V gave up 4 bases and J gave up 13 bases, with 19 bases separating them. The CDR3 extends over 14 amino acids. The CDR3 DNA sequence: TGTGCCAGCAGCTCTTCCGAGAGAGGGCCCGGACTGTTTTTT. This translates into CASSSSERGPGLFF.

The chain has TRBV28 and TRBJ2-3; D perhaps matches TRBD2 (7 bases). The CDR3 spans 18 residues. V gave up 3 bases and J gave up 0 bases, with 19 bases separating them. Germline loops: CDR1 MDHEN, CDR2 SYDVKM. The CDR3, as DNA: TGTGCCAGCAGTTTTCCCCTCGAGGGGGGGCCTAGCACAGATACGCAGTATTTT. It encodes CASSFPLEGGPSTDTQYF.

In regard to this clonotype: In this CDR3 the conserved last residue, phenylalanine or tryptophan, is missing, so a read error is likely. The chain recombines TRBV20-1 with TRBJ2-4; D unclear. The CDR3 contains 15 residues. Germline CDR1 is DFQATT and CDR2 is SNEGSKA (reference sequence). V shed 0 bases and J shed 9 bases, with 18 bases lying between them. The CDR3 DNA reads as TGCAGTGCTAGAGATTTGAGTGGGGATTTGGGCATTCAGTACTTG. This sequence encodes CSARDLSGDLGIQYL.

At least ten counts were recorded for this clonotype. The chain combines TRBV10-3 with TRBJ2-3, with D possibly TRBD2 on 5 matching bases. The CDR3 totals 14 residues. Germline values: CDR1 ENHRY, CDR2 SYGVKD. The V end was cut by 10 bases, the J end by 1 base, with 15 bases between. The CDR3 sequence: CASNDQRRTDTQYF. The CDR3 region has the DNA TGTGCCAGCAATGATCAGCGGCGCACAGATACGCAGTATTTT.

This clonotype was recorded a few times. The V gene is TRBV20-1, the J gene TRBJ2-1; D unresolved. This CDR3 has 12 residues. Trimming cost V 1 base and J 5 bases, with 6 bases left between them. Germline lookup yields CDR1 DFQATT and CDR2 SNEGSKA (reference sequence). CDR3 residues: CSARVLNNEQFF. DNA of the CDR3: TGCAGTGCTAGAGTTCTAAACAATGAGCAGTTCTTC.

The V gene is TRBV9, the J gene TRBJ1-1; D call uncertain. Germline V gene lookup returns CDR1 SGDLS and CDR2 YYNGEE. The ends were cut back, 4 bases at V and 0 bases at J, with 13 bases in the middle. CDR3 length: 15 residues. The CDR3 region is CASSPEGTLNTEAFF. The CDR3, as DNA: TGTGCCAGCAGCCCAGAGGGCACCCTGAACACTGAAGCTTTCTTT.

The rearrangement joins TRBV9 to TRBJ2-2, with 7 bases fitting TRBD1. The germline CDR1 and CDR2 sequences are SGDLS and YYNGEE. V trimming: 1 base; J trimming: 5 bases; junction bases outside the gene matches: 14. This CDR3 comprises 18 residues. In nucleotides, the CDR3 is TGTGCCAGCAGCGTATCGATGAACAGGGGCGAAATGACCGGGGAGCTGTTTTTT. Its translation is CASSVSMNRGEMTGELFF.

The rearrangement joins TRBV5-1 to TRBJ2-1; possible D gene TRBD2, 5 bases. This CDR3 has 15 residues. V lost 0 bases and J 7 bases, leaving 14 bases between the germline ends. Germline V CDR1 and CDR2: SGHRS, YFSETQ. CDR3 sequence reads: CASSLGASQLNEQFF. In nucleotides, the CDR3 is TGCGCCAGCAGCTTGGGGGCTAGCCAACTAAATGAGCAGTTCTTC.

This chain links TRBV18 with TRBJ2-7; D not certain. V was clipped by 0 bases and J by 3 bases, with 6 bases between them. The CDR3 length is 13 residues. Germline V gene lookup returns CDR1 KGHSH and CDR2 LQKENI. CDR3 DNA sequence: TGTGCCAGCTCACCACCGTCGCTCTACGAGCAGTACTTC. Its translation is CASSPPSLYEQYF.

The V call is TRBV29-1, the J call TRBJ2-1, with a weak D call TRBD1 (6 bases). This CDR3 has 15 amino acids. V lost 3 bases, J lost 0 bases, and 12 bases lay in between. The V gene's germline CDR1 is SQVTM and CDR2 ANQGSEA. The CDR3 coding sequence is TGCAGCGTTGAGGGGACACAGAGCTCCTACAATGAGCAGTTCTTC. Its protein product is CSVEGTQSSYNEQFF.

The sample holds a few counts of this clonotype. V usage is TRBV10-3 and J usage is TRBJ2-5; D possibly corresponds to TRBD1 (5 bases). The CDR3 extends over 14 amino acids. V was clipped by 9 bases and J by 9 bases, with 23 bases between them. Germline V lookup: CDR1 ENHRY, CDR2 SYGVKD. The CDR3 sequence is CAISPGFQEQAQYF. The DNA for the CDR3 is TGTGCCATTTCCCCCGGGTTTCAAGAACAGGCCCAGTACTTC.

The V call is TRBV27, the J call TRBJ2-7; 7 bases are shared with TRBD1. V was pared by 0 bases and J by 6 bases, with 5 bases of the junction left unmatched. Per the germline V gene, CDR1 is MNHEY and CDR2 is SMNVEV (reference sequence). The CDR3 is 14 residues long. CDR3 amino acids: CASSLSGGVSEQYF. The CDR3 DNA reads TGTGCCAGCAGTTTATCAGGGGGCGTCAGCGAGCAGTACTTC.

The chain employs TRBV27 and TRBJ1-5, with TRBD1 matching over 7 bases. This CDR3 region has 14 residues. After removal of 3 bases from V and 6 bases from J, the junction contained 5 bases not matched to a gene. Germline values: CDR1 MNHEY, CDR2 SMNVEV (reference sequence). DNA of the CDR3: TGTGCCAGCAGTTTCGGGACAGAGGGTCAGCCCCAGCATTTT. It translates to CASSFGTEGQPQHF.

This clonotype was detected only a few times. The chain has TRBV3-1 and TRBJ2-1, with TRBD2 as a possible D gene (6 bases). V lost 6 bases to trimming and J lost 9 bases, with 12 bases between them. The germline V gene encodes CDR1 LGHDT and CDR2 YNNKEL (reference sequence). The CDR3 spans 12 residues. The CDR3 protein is CASSSWEVEQFF. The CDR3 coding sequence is TGTGCCAGCAGTTCGTGGGAGGTTGAGCAGTTCTTC.

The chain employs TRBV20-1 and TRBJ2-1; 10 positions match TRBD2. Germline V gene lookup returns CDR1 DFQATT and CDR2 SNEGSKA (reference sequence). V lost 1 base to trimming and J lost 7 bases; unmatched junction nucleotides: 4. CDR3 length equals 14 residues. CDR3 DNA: TGCAGTGCTAGAGCGGCTAGCGGGAGAAATGAGCAGTTCTTC. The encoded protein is CSARAASGRNEQFF.

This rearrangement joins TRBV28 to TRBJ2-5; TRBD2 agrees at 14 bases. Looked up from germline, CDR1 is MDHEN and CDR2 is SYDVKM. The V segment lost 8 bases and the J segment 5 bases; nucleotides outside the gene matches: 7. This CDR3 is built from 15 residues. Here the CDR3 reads CASRGTSGSPETQYF. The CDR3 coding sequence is TGTGCCAGCCGCGGGACTAGCGGGAGCCCGGAGACCCAGTACTTC.

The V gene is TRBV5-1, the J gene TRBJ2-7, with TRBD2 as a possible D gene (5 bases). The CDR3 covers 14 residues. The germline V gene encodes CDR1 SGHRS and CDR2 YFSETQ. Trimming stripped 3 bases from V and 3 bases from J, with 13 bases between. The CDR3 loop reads CASSSWTDGYEQYF. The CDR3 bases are TGCGCCAGCAGCTCTTGGACTGATGGCTACGAGCAGTACTTC.

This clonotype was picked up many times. DNA of the CDR3: TGTGCCATCAGTGACTTCGGGCAGGCGGGTGAAGCTTTCTTT. It specifies CAISDFGQAGEAFF. V gene TRBV10-3 combines with J gene TRBJ1-1, with no clear D. The germline CDR1 and CDR2 sequences are ENHRY and SYGVKD. The CDR3 has 14 residues. Trimming took off 3 bases at V and 7 bases at J, with 15 bases between the two ends.

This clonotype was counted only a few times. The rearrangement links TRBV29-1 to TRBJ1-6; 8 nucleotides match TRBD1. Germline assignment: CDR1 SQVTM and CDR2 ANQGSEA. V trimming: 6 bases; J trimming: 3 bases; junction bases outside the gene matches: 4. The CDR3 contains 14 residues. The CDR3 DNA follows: TGCAGCGTGCGGACAGGGCTCTATAATTCACCCCTCCACTTT. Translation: CSVRTGLYNSPLHF.